This T cell receptor beta chain was profiled in a study of Ad26.COV2.S vaccination and SARS-CoV-2 variants. Study-level findings and limits: With respect to non-spike TCR breadth, vaccine and placebo recipients were similar. Following vaccination, spike-specific CD8+ and CD4+ T cell responses reportedly exhibited substantial breadth. It was vaccine recipients, not placebo recipients, who had the higher spike-specific TCR breadth.

As for this clone: Its antigen is unidentified.

Assay used: immunoSEQ multiplex PCR; TCRdb lists only in-frame clones, some missing. The sample includes 120,000 to 150,000 clones, roughly 89% of them seen just once. The germline gives CDR1 SGHRS, CDR2 YFSETQ. The CDR3 runs to 11 residues. V lost 2 bases and J 8 bases, leaving 5 bases between the germline ends. The rearrangement joins TRBV5-1 to TRBJ2-1; D is unresolved. The TCR sequence derives from a human donor who had recovered from COVID-19. Source: peripheral blood, taken after recovery from COVID-19. This CDR3 reads CASSLDHEQFF. The CDR3 DNA reads TGCGCCAGCAGCTTAGACCATGAGCAGTTCTTC.